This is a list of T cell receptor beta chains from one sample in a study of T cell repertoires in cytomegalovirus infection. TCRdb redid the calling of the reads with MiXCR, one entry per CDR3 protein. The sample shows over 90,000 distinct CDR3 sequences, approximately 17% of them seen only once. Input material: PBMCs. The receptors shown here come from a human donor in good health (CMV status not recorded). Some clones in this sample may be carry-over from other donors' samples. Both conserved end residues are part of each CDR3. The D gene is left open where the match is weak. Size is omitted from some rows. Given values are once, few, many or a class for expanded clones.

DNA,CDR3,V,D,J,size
TGTGCCAGCAGCTCGGACAGGGAAAGGGCAGATACGCAGTATTTT,CASSSDRERADTQYF,TRBV7-2,TRBD1,TRBJ2-3,many
TGTGCCAGCAGCTTAGATACAGGGGGCCTCTACGAGCAGTACTTC,CASSLDTGGLYEQYF,TRBV7-8,TRBD1,TRBJ2-7,NA
TGTGCCAGCAGCATCCGTGGGGGAAGTAATGAAAAACTGTTTTTT,CASSIRGGSNEKLFF,TRBV7-2,NA,TRBJ1-4,many
TGTGCCAGCAAGTGGGGCCCAGGGATTGAAGCTTTCTTT,CASKWGPGIEAFF,TRBV6-1,NA,TRBJ1-1,NA
TGTGCCAGCAGCTTACGGACAGGGTTCGAAAAACTGTTTTTT,CASSLRTGFEKLFF,TRBV7-2,TRBD1,TRBJ1-4,many
TGCGCCAGCAGCTTGGGGCAGACGAACACTGAAGCTTTCTTT,CASSLGQTNTEAFF,TRBV5-1,NA,TRBJ1-1,NA
TGTGCCAGCAGCCTGATGGCTAGCACAGATACGCAGTATTTT,CASSLMASTDTQYF,TRBV7-2,NA,TRBJ2-3,many
TGTGCCAGCAGCTTAACTGGGACTAGCCGATACGAGCAGTACTTC,CASSLTGTSRYEQYF,TRBV7-3,TRBD2,TRBJ2-7,many
TGTGCCAGCAGCTTATCCATAGGGGGCACCGGGGAGCTGTTTTTT,CASSLSIGGTGELFF,TRBV7-3,NA,TRBJ2-2,many
TGTGCCACCAGCGGGATCAGGGGACGCTCCTACAATGAGCAGTTCTTC,CATSGIRGRSYNEQFF,TRBV7-9,NA,TRBJ2-1,many
TGTGCCAGCAGCCAAGCAAGCGGGGGGGCCTATTACGAGCAGTACTTC,CASSQASGGAYYEQYF,TRBV4-2,TRBD2,TRBJ2-7,NA
TGTGCCAGCAGCTTACTGGATTCACCCCTCCACTTT,CASSLLDSPLHF,TRBV7-2,NA,TRBJ1-6,NA
TGTGCCAGCAGCCCAAAAGAGGGGTTGGCCAAAAACATTCAGTACTTC,CASSPKEGLAKNIQYF,TRBV7-2,NA,TRBJ2-4,many
TGTGCCAGCAGCTTCGGACTACAGGGGGATCAGCCCCAGCATTTT,CASSFGLQGDQPQHF,TRBV7-2,TRBD1,TRBJ1-5,few
TGCAGCTCTAGAACCTCGGGTGCTGAAGCTTTCTTT,CSSRTSGAEAFF,TRBV29-1,NA,TRBJ1-1,NA
TGCGCCAGCAGCACACTAGCGCCCGACAATGAGCAGTTCTTC,CASSTLAPDNEQFF,TRBV5-1,TRBD2,TRBJ2-1,NA